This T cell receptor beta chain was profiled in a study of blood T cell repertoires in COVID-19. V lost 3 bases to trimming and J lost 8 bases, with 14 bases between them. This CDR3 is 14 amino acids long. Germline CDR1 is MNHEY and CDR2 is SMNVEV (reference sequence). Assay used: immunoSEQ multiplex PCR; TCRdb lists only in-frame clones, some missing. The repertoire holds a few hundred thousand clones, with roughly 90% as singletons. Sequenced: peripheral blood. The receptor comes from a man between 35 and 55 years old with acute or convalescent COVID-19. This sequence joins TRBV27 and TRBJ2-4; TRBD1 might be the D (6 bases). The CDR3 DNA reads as TGTGCCAGCAGTTTTCGGGACATTTTTTACATTCAGTACTTC. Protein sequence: CASSFRDIFYIQYF.